The source of this TCR beta chain is a study of blood T cell repertoires in COVID-19. Study-wide background: PBMCs, B-cell-depleted T cells, or T cells were the source of the cDNA or gDNA that made up the material.

The CDR3 is 14 residues long. Per germline, CDR1 MGHRA and CDR2 YSYEKL. Trimming left V 4 bases short and J 4 bases short, with 14 bases between. Per the original data handling: Scientists estimated how many nucleated cells there were by amplifying reference gene primers. The method was immunoSEQ multiplex PCR; TCRdb's version includes in-frame clones alone and lacks a portion of them. V and J calls plus clone size are reproduced from that table; the DNA served to infer D and trimming. The sample shows more than 25,000 clones, 80% to 90% of them seen only once. The origin of this receptor is a woman between 40 and 55 years old with active or convalescent COVID-19. V gene TRBV4-1 combines with J gene TRBJ2-7; a weak D match, TRBD1 (6 bases). Sequencing was done on a sample of peripheral blood. The CDR3 DNA is TGCGCCAGCAGCCTAAGGGGGATCGGGTACGAGCAGTACTTC. As protein: CASSLRGIGYEQYF.